This entry concerns a single TCR beta chain. Here immunoSEQ multiplex PCR was the method, and the copy in TCRdb shows in-frame clones only, minus some. The sample lists a few hundred thousand clones, around 86% occurring once. This sample stems from a study of blood T cell repertoires in COVID-19. Study-wide background: The samples span acute and convalescent COVID-19 from the United States, Italy and Spain.

After removal of 4 bases from V and 7 bases from J, the junction contained 7 bases not matched to a gene. The CDR3 extends over 15 amino acids. Germline loops: CDR1 SGHRS, CDR2 YFSETQ. Material for sequencing was peripheral blood. The rearrangement links TRBV5-1 to TRBJ1-6, with 8 bases that match TRBD1. The source of this sequence is a woman in her 30s who had recovered from COVID-19. CDR3 nucleotide sequence: TGCGCCAGCAGCCCAGGGGGCGTAGGAAATTCACCCCTCCACTTT. Amino acid sequence: CASSPGGVGNSPLHF. The whole variable domain, remainder taken from reference TRBV5-1 and TRBJ1-6, is KAGVTQTPRYLIKTRGQQVTLSCSPISGHRSVSWYQQTPGQGLQFLFEYFSETQRNKGNFPGRFSGRQFSNSRSEMNVSTLELGDSALYLCASSPGGVGNSPLHFGNGTRLTVT.